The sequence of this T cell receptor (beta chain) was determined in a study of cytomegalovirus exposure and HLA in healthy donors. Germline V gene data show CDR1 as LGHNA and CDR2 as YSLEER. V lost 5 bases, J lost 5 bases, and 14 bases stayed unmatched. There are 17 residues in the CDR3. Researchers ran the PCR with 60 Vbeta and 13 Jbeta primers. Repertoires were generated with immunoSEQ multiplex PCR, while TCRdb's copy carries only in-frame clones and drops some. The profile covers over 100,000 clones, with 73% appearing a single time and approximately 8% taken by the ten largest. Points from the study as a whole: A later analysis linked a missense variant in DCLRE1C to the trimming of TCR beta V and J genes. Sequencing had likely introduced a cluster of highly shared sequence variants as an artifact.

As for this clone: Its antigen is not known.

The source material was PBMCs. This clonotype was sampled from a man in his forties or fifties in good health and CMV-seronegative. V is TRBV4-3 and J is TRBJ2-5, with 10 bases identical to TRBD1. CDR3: CASSETTGTGVRETQYF. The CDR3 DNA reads TGCGCCAGCAGCGAAACAACCGGGACAGGGGTCCGGGAGACCCAGTACTTC.